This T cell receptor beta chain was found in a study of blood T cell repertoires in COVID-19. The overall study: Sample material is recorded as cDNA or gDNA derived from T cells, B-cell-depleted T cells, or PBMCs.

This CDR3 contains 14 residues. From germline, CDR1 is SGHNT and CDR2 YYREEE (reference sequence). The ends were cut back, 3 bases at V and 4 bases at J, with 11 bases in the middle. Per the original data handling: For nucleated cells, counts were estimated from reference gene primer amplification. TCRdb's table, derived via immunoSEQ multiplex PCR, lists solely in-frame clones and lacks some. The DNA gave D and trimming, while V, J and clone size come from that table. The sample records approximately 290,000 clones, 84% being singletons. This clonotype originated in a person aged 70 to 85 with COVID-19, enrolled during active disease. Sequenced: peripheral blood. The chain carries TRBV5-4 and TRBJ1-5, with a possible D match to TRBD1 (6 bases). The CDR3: CASSYQGLNQPQHF. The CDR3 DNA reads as TGTGCCAGCAGCTACCAGGGGTTAAATCAGCCCCAGCATTTT. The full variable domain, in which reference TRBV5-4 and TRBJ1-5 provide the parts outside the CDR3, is ETGVTQSPTHLIKTRGQQVTLRCSSQSGHNTVSWYQQALGQGPQFIFQYYREEENGRGNFPPRFSGLQFPNYSSELNVNALELDDSALYLCASSYQGLNQPQHFGDGTRLSIL.